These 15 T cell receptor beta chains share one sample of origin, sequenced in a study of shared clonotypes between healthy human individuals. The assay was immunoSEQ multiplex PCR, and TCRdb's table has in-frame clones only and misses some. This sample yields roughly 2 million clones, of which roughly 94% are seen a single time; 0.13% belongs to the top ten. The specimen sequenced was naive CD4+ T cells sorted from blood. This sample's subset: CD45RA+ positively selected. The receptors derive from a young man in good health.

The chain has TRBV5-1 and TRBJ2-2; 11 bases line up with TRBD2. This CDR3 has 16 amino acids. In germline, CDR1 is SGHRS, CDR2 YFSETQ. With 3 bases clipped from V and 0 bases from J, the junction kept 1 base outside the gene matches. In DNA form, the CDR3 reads TGCGCCAGCAGCTCGACTAGCGGGGCGAACACCGGGGAGCTGTTTTTT. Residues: CASSSTSGANTGELFF.

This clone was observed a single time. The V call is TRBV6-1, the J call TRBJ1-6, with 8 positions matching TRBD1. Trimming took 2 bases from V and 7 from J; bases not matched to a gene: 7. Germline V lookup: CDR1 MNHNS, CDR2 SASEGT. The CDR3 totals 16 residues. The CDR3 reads CASSEQRAGGNSPLHF. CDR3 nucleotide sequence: TGTGCCAGCAGTGAACAACGGGCAGGGGGCAATTCACCCCTCCACTTT.

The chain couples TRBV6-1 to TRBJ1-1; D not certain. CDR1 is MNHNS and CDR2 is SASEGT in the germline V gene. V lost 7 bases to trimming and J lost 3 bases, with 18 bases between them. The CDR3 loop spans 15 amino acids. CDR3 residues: CASTPQGFAYTEAFF. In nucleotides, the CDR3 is TGTGCCAGCACCCCCCAAGGATTTGCTTACACTGAAGCTTTCTTT.

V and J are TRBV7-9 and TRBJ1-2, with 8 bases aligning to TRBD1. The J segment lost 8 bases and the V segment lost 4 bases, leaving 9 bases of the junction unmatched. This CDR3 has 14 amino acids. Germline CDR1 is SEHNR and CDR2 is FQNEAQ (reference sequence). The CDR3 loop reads CASSSRTGTDGYTF. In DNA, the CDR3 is TGTGCCAGCAGCTCACGGACAGGGACGGACGGCTACACCTTC.

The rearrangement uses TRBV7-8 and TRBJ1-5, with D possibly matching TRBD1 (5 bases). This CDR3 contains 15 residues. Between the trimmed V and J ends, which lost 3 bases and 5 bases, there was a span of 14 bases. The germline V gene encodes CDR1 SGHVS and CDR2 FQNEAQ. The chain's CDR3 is CASSFFSLQDQPQHF. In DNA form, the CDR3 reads TGTGCCAGCAGCTTTTTCTCCTTACAGGATCAGCCCCAGCATTTT.

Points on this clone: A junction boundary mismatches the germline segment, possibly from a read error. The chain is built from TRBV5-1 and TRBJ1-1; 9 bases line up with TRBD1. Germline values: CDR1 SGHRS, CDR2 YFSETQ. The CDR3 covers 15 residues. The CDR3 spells CASSRRTGAKGEAFF. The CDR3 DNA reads TGTGCCAGCAGCAGACGGACAGGGGCGAAGGGAGAAGCTTTCTTT.

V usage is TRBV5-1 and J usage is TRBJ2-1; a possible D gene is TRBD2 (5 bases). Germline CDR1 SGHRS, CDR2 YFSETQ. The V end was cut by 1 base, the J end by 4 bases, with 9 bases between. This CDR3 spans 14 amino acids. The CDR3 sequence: CASSLILEYNEQFF. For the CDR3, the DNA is TGCGCCAGCAGCTTGATACTAGAGTACAATGAGCAGTTCTTC.

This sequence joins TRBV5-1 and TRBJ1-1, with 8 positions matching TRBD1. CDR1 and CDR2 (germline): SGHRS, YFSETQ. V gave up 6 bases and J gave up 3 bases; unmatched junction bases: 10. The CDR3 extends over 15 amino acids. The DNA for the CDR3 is TGCGCCAGCAAACCGGACAGGGAGGGGTACACTGAAGCTTTCTTT. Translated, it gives CASKPDREGYTEAFF.

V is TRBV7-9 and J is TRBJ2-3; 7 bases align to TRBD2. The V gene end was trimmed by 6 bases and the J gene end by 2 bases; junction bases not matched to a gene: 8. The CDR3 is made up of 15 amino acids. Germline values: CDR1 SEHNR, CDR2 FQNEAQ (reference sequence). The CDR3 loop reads CASSEMGGATDTQYF. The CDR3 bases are TGTGCCAGCAGTGAGATGGGAGGGGCCACAGATACGCAGTATTTT.

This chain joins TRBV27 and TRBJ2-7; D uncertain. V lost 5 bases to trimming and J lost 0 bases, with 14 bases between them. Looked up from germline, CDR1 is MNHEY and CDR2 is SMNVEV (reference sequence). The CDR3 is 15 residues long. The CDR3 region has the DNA TGTGCCAGCAGTCCAGAGTCCGAGAGCTCCTACGAGCAGTACTTC. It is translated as CASSPESESSYEQYF.

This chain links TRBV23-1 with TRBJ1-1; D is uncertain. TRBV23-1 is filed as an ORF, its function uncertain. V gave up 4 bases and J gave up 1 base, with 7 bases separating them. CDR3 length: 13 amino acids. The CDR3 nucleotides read TGCGCCAGCAGTCGTTCTCCGAACACTGAAGCTTTCTTT. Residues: CASSRSPNTEAFF.

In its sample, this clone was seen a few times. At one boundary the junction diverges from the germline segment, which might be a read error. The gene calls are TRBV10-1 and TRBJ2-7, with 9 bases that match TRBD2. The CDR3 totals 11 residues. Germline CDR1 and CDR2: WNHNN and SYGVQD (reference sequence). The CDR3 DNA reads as TGCGCCAGCAGTGAGTTAGCGGGAGCTAGCTTC. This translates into CASSELAGASF.

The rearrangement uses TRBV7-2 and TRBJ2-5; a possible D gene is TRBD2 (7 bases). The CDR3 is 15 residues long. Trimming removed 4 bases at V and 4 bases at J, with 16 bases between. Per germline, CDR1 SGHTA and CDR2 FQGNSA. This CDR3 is CASSSPAGAGETQYF. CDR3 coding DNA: TGTGCCAGCAGCTCACCCGCGGGGGCGGGAGAGACCCAGTACTTC.

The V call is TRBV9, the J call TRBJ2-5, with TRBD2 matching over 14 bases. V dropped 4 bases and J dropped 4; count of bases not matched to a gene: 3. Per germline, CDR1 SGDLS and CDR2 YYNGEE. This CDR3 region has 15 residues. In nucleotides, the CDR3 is TGTGCCAGCAGCCCCGGGACTAGCGGGGGAGAGACCCAGTACTTC. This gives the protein CASSPGTSGGETQYF.

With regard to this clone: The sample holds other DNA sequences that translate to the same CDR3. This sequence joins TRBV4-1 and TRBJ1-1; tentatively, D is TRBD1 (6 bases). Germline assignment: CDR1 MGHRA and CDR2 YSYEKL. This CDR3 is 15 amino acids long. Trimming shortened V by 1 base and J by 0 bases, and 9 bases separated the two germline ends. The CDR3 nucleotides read TGCGCCAGCAGCCAAGTCGGGGGGCTGAACACTGAAGCTTTCTTT. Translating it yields CASSQVGGLNTEAFF.